One sample yielded the 5 T cell receptor beta chains listed below, sequenced in a study of identical twins. TCRdb itself ran the 5' RACE reads through MiXCR, one entry per CDR3 protein. Of 550,000 to 800,000 distinct CDR3 sequences in the sample, 7% to 7.5% were seen once. These data also formed part of another study, on yellow fever vaccine responses in identical twins.

What was sequenced was PBMCs. These receptors all come from a woman aged 18-29 years in good health.

On this clonotype: Just one base apart from a much larger clone, this may be a read error. J is TRBJ2-3 and V is TRBV19, with 12 bases identical to TRBD2. The CDR3 has 16 amino acids. The V gene's germline CDR1 is LNHDA and CDR2 SQIVND (reference sequence). This CDR3 reads CAGSTRTSGGTDTQYF. Here the CDR3 DNA reads TGTGCCGGTAGTACCCGGACTAGCGGGGGCACAGATACGCAGTATTTT.

This clonotype was counted many times. The V and J genes are TRBV4-1 and TRBJ2-1; TRBD1 matches 7 bases. CDR1 is MGHRA, CDR2 YSYEKL, per germline. The length of the CDR3 is 16 residues. V was pared by 0 bases and J by 3 bases, with 5 bases of the junction left unmatched. CDR3 amino acids: CASSQDRQGLYNEQFF. CDR3 bases: TGCGCCAGCAGCCAAGATAGACAGGGTCTCTACAATGAGCAGTTCTTC.

Many counts were recorded for this clonotype. The CDR3 nucleotides read TGCAGCGGAGATAGCGGGGCTAGCACAGATACGCAGTATTTT. Protein sequence: CSGDSGASTDTQYF. The chain links TRBV29-1 to TRBJ2-3; 8 bases match TRBD2. The junction had 6 bases not matched to a gene; V was cut back by 7 bases and J by 0 bases. Germline loops: CDR1 SQVTM, CDR2 ANQGSEA. The CDR3 loop spans 14 amino acids.

This clonotype was recorded a few times. V usage is TRBV14 and J usage is TRBJ1-2, with D perhaps matching TRBD1 (6 bases). The CDR3 spans 14 residues. Germline CDR1 SGHDN, CDR2 FVKESK. V was shortened by 4 bases and J by 2 bases, with 11 bases between the two germline ends. CDR3 DNA: TGTGCCAGCAGCCCCGGGACACTAAACTATGGCTACACCTTC. It specifies CASSPGTLNYGYTF. Using reference TRBV14 and TRBJ1-2 for the parts outside the CDR3, the full variable domain is EAGVTQFPSHSVIEKGQTVTLRCDPISGHDNLYWYRRVMGKEIKFLLHFVKESKQDESGMPNNRFLAERTGGTYSTLKVQPAELEDSGVYFCASSPGTLNYGYTFGSGTRLTVV.

This clonotype was counted only a few times. The rearrangement links TRBV12-3 or TRBV12-4 to TRBJ2-5, with 8 bases matching TRBD1. After removal of 6 bases from V and 2 bases from J, the junction contained 5 bases not matched to a gene. CDR3 length: 14 amino acids. CDR3 residues: CASRPGGKQETQYF. The CDR3 DNA sequence: TGTGCCAGCAGGCCAGGGGGCAAGCAAGAGACCCAGTACTTC.